This T cell receptor beta chain was identified in a study of blood T cell repertoires in COVID-19. The wider study: The origin of the acute and convalescent COVID-19 samples was the United States, Italy and Spain. From T cells, B-cell-depleted T cells, or PBMCs came the material, which was cDNA or gDNA.

The CDR3 length is 16 residues. CDR1 is LGHNA and CDR2 is YNFKEQ in the germline V gene. The V gene lost 1 base and the J gene lost 4 bases, with 13 bases spanning the gap. Authors' processing steps: By means of reference gene primer amplification, nucleated cell counts were estimated. Data came from immunoSEQ multiplex PCR; TCRdb stores just in-frame clones and leaves some out. For V, J and clone size, that table is used; D and trimming come from the DNA. The repertoire consists of some 530,000 clones, with approximately 83% occurring once and the leading ten covering roughly 3.1%. The specimen sequenced was peripheral blood. This chain uses TRBV4-2 with TRBJ2-2, with D maybe TRBD2 (5 bases). This clonotype was sampled from a human donor in a cohort sampled during active COVID-19. CDR3 in DNA: TGTGCCAGCAGCCAAGGACCAGCGGCTGGCACCGGGGAGCTGTTTTTT. It specifies CASSQGPAAGTGELFF.